This record looks at one T cell receptor (beta chain) sequence and its context. Its specificity is unknown. Staff drew roughly 10 milliliters of peripheral blood from each donor. Trimming shortened V by 2 bases and J by 4 bases, and 8 bases separated the two germline ends. Germline V gene data show CDR1 as ENHRY and CDR2 as SYGVKD. The CDR3 contains 13 residues. This record belongs to a study of blood T cells in healthy people across ages. Findings and caveats of the study: Fewer expanded clones and more diversity marked long-lived versus aged donors. Significant beta diversity loss was already apparent by age approximately 38, declining roughly linearly.

Sample-barcoded 5' priming and a J-beta primer mix drove a second PCR of 7 to 11 cycles. Each CDR3 protein gets one entry after TCRdb re-called the 5' RACE reads with MiXCR. The table lists around 690,000 distinct CDR3 sequences, 58% of them singletons. Source material: blood. V is TRBV10-3 and J is TRBJ2-5; tentatively, D is TRBD1 or TRBD2 (6 bases each). The receptor was derived from a man in his 60s in good health. CDR3 bases: TGTGCCATCAGTGAGAGGGGGGCAGAGACCCAGTACTTC. It is translated as CAISERGAETQYF.